Listed here are 17 T cell receptor beta chains from one sample, sequenced in a study of radiotherapy plus CTLA-4 blockade in lung cancer. The table came from immunoSEQ multiplex PCR; TCRdb's copy has only in-frame clones and leaves some out. The sample includes tens of thousands of clones, under 80% of them seen just once. Sequenced material: peripheral blood, taken from a patient treated with radiotherapy plus ipilimumab. All receptors come from a human donor with non-small cell lung cancer who had a partial response to radiotherapy plus ipilimumab. Some clones in this sample may be carry-over from other donors' samples.

The genes are TRBV6-1 and TRBJ1-2; a weak D match, TRBD1 (5 bases). CDR3 size: 12 residues. Between the trimmed V and J ends, which lost 3 bases and 3 bases, there was a span of 5 bases. Germline V gives CDR1 MNHNS, CDR2 SASEGT. Written as DNA, the CDR3 is TGTGCCAGCAGTGACAGGGACTATGGCTACACCTTC. This encodes CASSDRDYGYTF.

The V call is TRBV7-9, the J call TRBJ2-7; the match to TRBD1 covers 11 bases. The CDR3 covers 15 residues. V lost 5 bases and J lost 2; bases outside the gene matches: 5. The germline V gene encodes CDR1 SEHNR and CDR2 FQNEAQ (reference sequence). The CDR3 spells CASSPEGQGAYEQYF. CDR3 nucleotides: TGTGCCAGCAGCCCGGAGGGACAGGGGGCCTACGAGCAGTACTTC.

The chain links TRBV28 to TRBJ1-5; 9 bases map to TRBD1. The CDR3 extends over 16 amino acids. Trimming removed 7 bases from V and 2 bases from J; junction bases left unmatched: 9. Germline V gene sequence: CDR1 MDHEN, CDR2 SYDVKM. CDR3 in DNA: TGTGCCAGCATTACAGGGGGCGAGGTGGGCAATCAGCCCCAGCATTTT. It codes for CASITGGEVGNQPQHF.

This clone was seen a few times. The V call is TRBV28, the J call TRBJ2-6; the D is unclear. The CDR3 sequence is 14 residues long. Germline CDR1 MDHEN, CDR2 SYDVKM. V was cut by 4 bases and J by 1 base, with 5 bases left in between. In DNA form, the CDR3 reads TGTGCCAGCAGTTCTCTATCTGGGGCCAACGTCCTGACTTTC. This codes for CASSSLSGANVLTF.

The chain joins TRBV7-6 to TRBJ1-5; D gene unclear. The germline gives CDR1 SGHVS, CDR2 FNYEAQ. The V end lost 4 bases, the J end lost 7 bases, and 11 bases lay between the germline ends. The CDR3 is made up of 13 amino acids. In DNA, the CDR3 is TGTGCCAGCAGCTCCCGGACTGGACAGCCCCAGCATTTT. Translation gives CASSSRTGQPQHF.

In nucleotides, the CDR3 is TGTGCCAGCAGGCCAGGGAACACTGAAGCTTTCTTT. Residues: CASRPGNTEAFF. This chain connects TRBV6-5 to TRBJ1-1; D unresolved. This CDR3 is 12 amino acids long. CDR1 is MNHEY, CDR2 SVGAGI, per germline. V was cut by 6 bases and J by 1 base, with 6 bases left in between.

The chain couples TRBV14 to TRBJ2-5; TRBD1 aligns across 11 bases. The DNA end is a closer match to TRBJ2-7, so the J assignment may be wrong. CDR3 length: 16 amino acids. Looked up from germline, CDR1 is SGHDN and CDR2 is FVKESK. DNA of the CDR3: TGTGCCAGCAGCCAAAGGACAGGGGGCATCTCCTACGAGCAGTACTTC. Translated, it gives CASSQRTGGISYEQYF.

The V call is TRBV6-1, the J call TRBJ1-1; weak D call: TRBD1 (5 bases). Germline CDR1 MNHNS, CDR2 SASEGT. Trimming left V 7 bases short and J 4 bases short, with 19 bases between. The CDR3 length is 15 residues. The CDR3 loop is CASKRDGGGSTEAFF. The CDR3 nucleotides are TGTGCCAGCAAGAGGGACGGGGGAGGAAGCACTGAAGCTTTCTTT.

The chain carries TRBV10-3 and TRBJ1-5; D not resolved. Germline CDR1 ENHRY, CDR2 SYGVKD. This CDR3 has 13 amino acids. Trimming cost V 2 bases and J 4 bases, with 6 bases left between them. CDR3 amino acids: CAISEEVNQPQHF. The CDR3 bases are TGTGCCATCAGTGAGGAGGTTAATCAGCCCCAGCATTTT.

The chain couples TRBV4-2 to TRBJ1-1; TRBD1 matches 8 bases. The CDR3 is made up of 16 amino acids. CDR1 is LGHNA and CDR2 is YNFKEQ in the germline V gene. Trimming removed 6 bases from V and 3 bases from J; junction bases left unmatched: 12. The CDR3, as DNA: TGTGCCAGCAGTCGCTCCCTGGGACAGGTGGACACTGAAGCTTTCTTT. This encodes CASSRSLGQVDTEAFF.

Only a few counts were recorded for this clone. The rearrangement joins TRBV4-2 to TRBJ2-5, with 9 nucleotides matching TRBD1. V lost 3 bases, J lost 3 bases, and 8 bases stayed unmatched. The CDR3 length is 16 residues. Germline V gene data show CDR1 as LGHNA and CDR2 as YNFKEQ. The chain's CDR3 is CASSQDRGGKKETQYF. The CDR3 nucleotides are TGTGCCAGCAGCCAGGACAGGGGCGGGAAAAAAGAGACCCAGTACTTC.

This chain uses TRBV11-3 with TRBJ1-5; no definite D call. The germline V gene has CDR1 SGHNT and CDR2 YENEEA. The CDR3 length is 14 residues. V lost 5 bases to trimming and J lost 3 bases, with 11 bases between them. The CDR3 DNA reads as TGTGCCAGCAGCCCTAACGGGAACAATCAGCCCCAGCATTTT. Translating it yields CASSPNGNNQPQHF.

The CDR3 nucleotides read TGTGCCAGCAGCCCAAGACAGGGGGATAAACTGTTTTTT. This encodes CASSPRQGDKLFF. The chain links TRBV7-2 to TRBJ1-4, with TRBD1 identical over 9 bases. CDR1 and CDR2 (germline): SGHTA, FQGNSA. The CDR3 spans 13 residues. Trimming at V came to 5 bases and at J to 11 bases, leaving 6 bases not matched to a gene.

The chain carries TRBV4-1 and TRBJ2-5; D is perhaps TRBD2 (6 bases). TRBJ2-7 explains the end of the DNA better; the J call may be wrong. The V gene's germline CDR1 is MGHRA and CDR2 YSYEKL. The CDR3 is made up of 16 amino acids. For the CDR3, the DNA is TGCGCCAGCAGCCAAGATAATCAGGAGGGCCACTACGAGCAGTACTTC. This gives the protein CASSQDNQEGHYEQYF.

J is TRBJ2-7 and V is TRBV6-1; D is possibly TRBD2 (5 bases). Germline lookup yields CDR1 MNHNS and CDR2 SASEGT. Trimming removed 2 bases at V and 4 bases at J, with 21 bases between. There are 17 residues in the CDR3. The DNA of the CDR3 is TGTGCCAGCAGTGAAATGGCGGGCCCATCGATAGGATACGAGCAGTACTTC. Protein sequence: CASSEMAGPSIGYEQYF.

The J gene is TRBJ2-1, the V gene TRBV7-2, with a tentative D call TRBD2 (5 bases). Trimming took 4 bases from V and 0 from J, leaving 16 bases between them. The CDR3 has 17 residues. Germline CDR1 is SGHTA and CDR2 is FQGNSA. CDR3 nucleotides: TGTGCCAGCAGCTCCACTTACTCGGGGAGCTCCTACAATGAGCAGTTCTTC. Encoded protein: CASSSTYSGSSYNEQFF. Filled out from reference TRBV7-2 and TRBJ2-1, the complete variable domain reads GAGVSQSPSNKVTEKGKDVELRCDPISGHTALYWYRQSLGQGLEFLIYFQGNSAPDKSGLPSDRFSAERTGGSVSTLTIQRTQQEDSAVYLCASSSTYSGSSYNEQFFGPGTRLTVL.

The chain carries TRBV6-1 and TRBJ1-1, with 9 bases identical to TRBD1. The CDR3 is made up of 14 amino acids. Germline CDR1 and CDR2: MNHNS and SASEGT. V lost 6 bases, J lost 1 base, and 3 bases stayed unmatched. CDR3 loop: CASRETGGNTEAFF. Written as DNA, the CDR3 is TGTGCCAGCAGAGAGACAGGGGGGAACACTGAAGCTTTCTTT.